The 25 T cell receptor beta chains below come from one sample, sequenced in a study of naive and memory T cell subsets. Indicated treatment: skin biopsy from PPD injection site in Mantoux-positive individual. TCR cDNA received a 3' ligated oligonucleotide that carried a UMI. Ligated cDNA underwent four rounds of PCR with nested alpha and beta constant region primers and SP2. MiXCR, run by TCRdb on the UMI-ligation and nested PCR reads, gives a single entry per CDR3 protein. The table records tens of thousands of distinct CDR3 sequences, about 10% of them present only once. The source was skin, collected from a tuberculin skin test site. These receptors were taken from an adult in good health.

J is TRBJ1-2 and V is TRBV28, with D perhaps matching TRBD1 (6 bases). The germline V and J ends were trimmed by 5 bases and 2 bases, with 12 bases remaining between them. Germline V gene sequence: CDR1 MDHEN, CDR2 SYDVKM. The CDR3 spans 14 residues. CDR3 in amino acids: CASSPLDRNYGYTF. The DNA of the CDR3 is TGTGCCAGCAGTCCTCTCGACAGGAACTATGGCTACACCTTC.

The chain recombines TRBV27 with TRBJ2-7; 9 nucleotides match TRBD2. The CDR3 totals 15 residues. Germline values: CDR1 MNHEY, CDR2 SMNVEV (reference sequence). V lost 5 bases, J lost 3 bases, and 8 bases stayed unmatched. The CDR3 region has the DNA TGTGCCAGCAGTGCTTATAGCGGGAGAGGCTACGAGCAGTACTTC. Amino acid sequence: CASSAYSGRGYEQYF.

This clonotype is large. The chain joins TRBV29-1 to TRBJ2-1; D is possibly TRBD1 (6 bases). This CDR3 is built from 15 residues. The germline V and J ends were trimmed by 4 bases and 0 bases, with 13 bases remaining between them. Germline V gene data show CDR1 as SQVTM and CDR2 as ANQGSEA. The CDR3 DNA follows: TGCAGCGTTGGAACAGGACAGAGCTCCTACAATGAGCAGTTCTTC. The encoded protein is CSVGTGQSSYNEQFF.

On this clonotype: An end of the junction does not agree with germline; a read error may underlie this. The rearrangement joins TRBV6-5 to TRBJ2-6, with D perhaps TRBD1 (6 bases). The germline gives CDR1 MNHEY, CDR2 SVGAGI. CDR3 length equals 17 residues. Written as DNA, the CDR3 is TGTGCCAGCAGTTACTCGGACAGTAACTCTGGGGCCAACGTCCAGACTTTC. Translation gives CASSYSDSNSGANVQTF.

This clonotype has just a few counts. The gene calls are TRBV11-1 and TRBJ2-3, with D perhaps TRBD2 (7 bases). The germline V gene encodes CDR1 SGHAT and CDR2 FQDESV (reference sequence). Trimming removed 5 bases at V and 5 bases at J, with 23 bases between. CDR3 length: 17 residues. The chain's CDR3 is CASSTGLGGLHLDTQYF. CDR3 sequence (DNA): TGTGCCAGCAGCACGGGGCTGGGGGGGCTCCACTTAGATACGCAGTATTTT.

This clonotype was seen more than once but under ten times. This chain links TRBV12-3 or TRBV12-4 with TRBJ2-3; D remains ambiguous. This CDR3 has 15 residues. Deletions cut 3 bases from V and 0 bases from J, with 10 bases between. CDR3 in DNA: TGTGCCAGCAGTTTCGGGCCCCGTAGCACAGATACGCAGTATTTT. The encoded protein is CASSFGPRSTDTQYF.

This clonotype is a singleton in its sample. The chain has TRBV5-1 and TRBJ2-7, with 8 bases identical to TRBD2. This CDR3 region has 14 residues. The V gene's germline CDR1 is SGHRS and CDR2 YFSETQ. The J segment lost 5 bases and the V segment lost 2 bases, leaving 6 bases of the junction unmatched. The CDR3 DNA reads TGCGCCAGCAGCTTAGAGCGGGGGTCCCACGAGCAGTACTTC. This gives the protein CASSLERGSHEQYF. The full variable domain, its missing parts supplied by reference TRBV5-1 and TRBJ2-7, is KAGVTQTPRYLIKTRGQQVTLSCSPISGHRSVSWYQQTPGQGLQFLFEYFSETQRNKGNFPGRFSGRQFSNSRSEMNVSTLELGDSALYLCASSLERGSHEQYFGPGTRLTVT.

Comment on this clonotype: A much larger clonotype is one base distant, so this may be a read error. This rearrangement joins TRBV12-3 or TRBV12-4 to TRBJ2-1; 11 positions agree with TRBD2. J was trimmed by 8 bases and V by 6 bases; bases with no gene match: 9. The CDR3 totals 15 residues. The CDR3 reads CASSIAGGLRYEQFF. CDR3 in DNA: TGTGCCAGCAGCATAGCGGGGGGGCTTAGATATGAGCAGTTCTTC.

This clonotype was observed at least ten times. V usage is TRBV7-2 and J usage is TRBJ2-3; D unresolved. CDR1 and CDR2 (germline): SGHTA, FQGNSA. V shed 4 bases and J shed 5 bases, with 13 bases lying between them. The CDR3 is 14 amino acids. This CDR3 is CASSSSQLGDTQYF. Written as DNA, the CDR3 is TGTGCCAGCAGCTCCTCCCAACTGGGAGATACGCAGTATTTT.

The chain has TRBV10-3 and TRBJ2-7, with 11 bases aligning to TRBD2. This CDR3 region has 16 residues. V lost 6 bases, J lost 1 base, and 8 bases stayed unmatched. The germline V gene has CDR1 ENHRY and CDR2 SYGVKD. CDR3 sequence: CAISSGTSGFSYEQYF. CDR3 DNA sequence: TGTGCCATCAGCAGTGGGACTAGCGGTTTTTCCTACGAGCAGTACTTC.

This clonotype was seen a few times. This chain links TRBV7-9 with TRBJ2-1, with D tentatively TRBD1 (6 bases). V was pared by 4 bases and J by 7 bases, with 20 bases between. This CDR3 spans 16 amino acids. Germline assignment: CDR1 SEHNR and CDR2 FQNEAQ (reference sequence). In nucleotides, the CDR3 is TGTGCCAGCAGCTATTCGTGGGGGCAGGGAAATAATGAGCAGTTCTTC. It encodes CASSYSWGQGNNEQFF.

This clonotype was seen a handful of times. The chain joins TRBV28 to TRBJ2-3, with TRBD2 matching over 7 bases. The CDR3 covers 16 residues. V shed 3 bases and J 2 bases; nucleotides not matched to a gene: 8. From germline, CDR1 is MDHEN and CDR2 SYDVKM. The CDR3: CASSLEGLAATDTQYF. The CDR3 nucleotides are TGTGCCAGCAGTTTGGAGGGTCTAGCGGCCACAGATACGCAGTATTTT.

This chain links TRBV13 with TRBJ1-1, with a possible D match to TRBD1 (6 bases). The ends were cut back, 5 bases at V and 7 bases at J, with 8 bases in the middle. The CDR3 length is 11 residues. The germline V gene has CDR1 PRHDT and CDR2 FYEKMQ (reference sequence). CDR3 in DNA: TGTGCCAGCAGCCTACAGGGTGAAGCTTTCTTT. Protein: CASSLQGEAFF.

The rearrangement joins TRBV5-1 to TRBJ2-1, with 7 positions matching TRBD1. CDR1 is SGHRS, CDR2 YFSETQ, per germline. There are 14 residues in the CDR3. The V gene end was trimmed by 7 bases and the J gene end by 1 base; junction bases not matched to a gene: 5. CDR3 residues: CASQTQGSYNEQFF. The CDR3 DNA reads as TGCGCCAGCCAGACACAGGGGTCCTACAATGAGCAGTTCTTC.

The rearrangement links TRBV5-1 to TRBJ2-7, with 13 bases fitting TRBD2. CDR1 and CDR2 (germline): SGHRS, YFSETQ. Trimming at V came to 7 bases and at J to 6 bases, leaving 10 bases not matched to a gene. The CDR3 is 15 amino acids. CDR3: CASGPPGTSGIEQYF. For the CDR3, the DNA is TGCGCCAGCGGTCCCCCCGGGACTAGCGGGATCGAGCAGTACTTC.

This clonotype was found many times. This chain joins TRBV28 and TRBJ2-3; 10 positions agree with TRBD1. The ends lost 4 bases at V and 5 bases at J; junction bases unmatched: 6. This CDR3 region has 15 residues. CDR1 is MDHEN, CDR2 SYDVKM, per germline. CDR3 nucleotide sequence: TGTGCCAGCAGTTCCCGGACAGGGGGGGGAGATACGCAGTATTTT. Translation: CASSSRTGGGDTQYF.

Many counts were recorded for this clonotype. This rearrangement joins TRBV9 to TRBJ2-1; 7 bases match TRBD2. V shed 2 bases, J shed 0 bases, and the junction held 8 bases outside the gene matches. Germline V CDR1 and CDR2: SGDLS, YYNGEE. The CDR3 loop spans 17 amino acids. DNA for the CDR3: TGTGCCAGCAGCGTGGGGACTACTCAAAGCTCCTACAATGAGCAGTTCTTC. Translating gives CASSVGTTQSSYNEQFF.

The chain recombines TRBV30 with TRBJ1-2; tentatively, D is TRBD1 (6 bases). From germline, CDR1 is GTSNPN and CDR2 SVGIG (reference sequence). The CDR3 is made up of 13 amino acids. V lost 1 base and J lost 4, with 10 bases in between. The CDR3 DNA reads TGTGCCTGGAGTGCGACAGGAATCTATGGCTACACCTTC. It translates to CAWSATGIYGYTF.

This clonotype was counted at least ten times. J is TRBJ2-2 and V is TRBV7-2; D is ambiguous. In germline, CDR1 is SGHTA, CDR2 FQGNSA. The CDR3 loop spans 12 amino acids. V was trimmed by 4 bases and J by 3 bases, leaving 3 bases between them. The CDR3 sequence is CASSYYTGELFF. Written as DNA, the CDR3 is TGTGCCAGCAGCTATTACACCGGGGAGCTGTTTTTT.

This clonotype appeared a few times. The V and J genes are TRBV7-8 and TRBJ2-1; 9 bases agree with TRBD2. Germline V gene sequence: CDR1 SGHVS, CDR2 FQNEAQ. Trimming took 5 bases from V and 9 from J; bases not matched to a gene: 11. The CDR3 has 15 residues. Here the CDR3 DNA reads TGTGCCAGCAGCCCATTAGCGGGAGCAATCCGTGAGCAGTTCTTC. As protein: CASSPLAGAIREQFF. The whole variable domain, filled in from reference TRBV7-8 and TRBJ2-1, reads GAGVSQSPRYKVAKRGQDVALRCDPISGHVSLFWYQQALGQGPEFLTYFQNEAQLDKSGLPSDRFFAERPEGSVSTLKIQRTQQEDSAVYLCASSPLAGAIREQFFGPGTRLTVL.

This clonotype was counted many times. The CDR3 here is CASSQDGGSFFSSGANVLTF. In nucleotides, the CDR3 is TGTGCCAGCAGCCAAGATGGTGGCTCATTCTTTAGCTCTGGGGCCAACGTCCTGACTTTC. V is TRBV4-2 and J is TRBJ2-6, with unresolved D. The CDR3 is 20 amino acids. Germline assignment: CDR1 LGHNA and CDR2 YNFKEQ. Trimming shortened V by 0 bases and J by 0 bases, and 18 bases separated the two germline ends.

This clonotype appeared a few times. This chain links TRBV25-1 with TRBJ1-1; possible D gene TRBD1, 6 bases. The V gene's germline CDR1 is MGHDK and CDR2 SYGVNS. Trimming removed 4 bases at V and 1 base at J, with 13 bases between. The CDR3 is 15 amino acids. For the CDR3, the DNA is TGTGCCAGCAGTGTGGGAAGACAGGCGAACACTGAAGCTTTCTTT. Its translation is CASSVGRQANTEAFF.

The chain employs TRBV11-2 and TRBJ2-2; possibly TRBD1 for D (6 bases). Trimming took 5 bases from V and 3 from J, leaving 16 bases between them. The V gene's germline CDR1 is SGHAT and CDR2 FQNNGV. The CDR3 totals 16 residues. CDR3 in DNA: TGTGCCAGCAGCATCACAGGGTTAGGGGACACCGGGGAGCTGTTTTTT. Amino acid sequence: CASSITGLGDTGELFF.

This clonotype showed up many times. The J gene is TRBJ1-6, the V gene TRBV7-8; no definite D call. The CDR3 totals 14 residues. V was clipped by 1 base and J by 11 bases, with 12 bases between them. Germline assignment: CDR1 SGHVS and CDR2 FQNEAQ. CDR3 residues: CASSLDGPPAPLHF. For the CDR3, the DNA is TGTGCCAGCAGCTTAGACGGACCGCCGGCACCCCTCCACTTT.

V usage is TRBV7-8 and J usage is TRBJ2-5; D may be TRBD2 (6 bases). In germline, CDR1 is SGHVS, CDR2 FQNEAQ. The CDR3 extends over 15 amino acids. The V end lost 4 bases, the J end lost 5 bases, and 17 bases lay between the germline ends. CDR3 residues: CASSSSGAHRETQYF. The CDR3 DNA reads TGTGCCAGCAGCTCCTCGGGAGCCCACCGGGAGACCCAGTACTTC.